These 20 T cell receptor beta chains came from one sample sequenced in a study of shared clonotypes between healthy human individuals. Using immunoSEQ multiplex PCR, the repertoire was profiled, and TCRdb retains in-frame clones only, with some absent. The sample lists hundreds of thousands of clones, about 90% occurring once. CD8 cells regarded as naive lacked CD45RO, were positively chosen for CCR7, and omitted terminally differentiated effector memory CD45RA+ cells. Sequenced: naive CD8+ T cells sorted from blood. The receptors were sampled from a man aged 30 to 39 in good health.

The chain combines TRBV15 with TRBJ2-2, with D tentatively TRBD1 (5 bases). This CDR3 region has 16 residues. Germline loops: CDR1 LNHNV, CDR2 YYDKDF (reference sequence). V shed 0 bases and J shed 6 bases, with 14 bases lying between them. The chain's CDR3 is CATSRDQGLDPGELFF. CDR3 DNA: TGTGCCACCAGCAGAGATCAGGGTTTAGACCCCGGGGAGCTGTTTTTT.

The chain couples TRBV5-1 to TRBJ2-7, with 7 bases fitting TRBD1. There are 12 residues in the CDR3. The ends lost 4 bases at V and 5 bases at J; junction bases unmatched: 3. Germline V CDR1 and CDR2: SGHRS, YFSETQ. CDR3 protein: CASSVTGDEQYF. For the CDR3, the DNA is TGCGCCAGCAGCGTAACAGGGGACGAGCAGTACTTC.

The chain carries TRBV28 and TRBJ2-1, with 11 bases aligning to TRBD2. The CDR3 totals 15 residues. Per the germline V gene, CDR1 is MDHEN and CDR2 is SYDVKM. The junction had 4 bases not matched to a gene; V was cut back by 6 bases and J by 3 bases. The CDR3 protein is CASRITSGGYNEQFF. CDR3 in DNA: TGTGCCAGCAGAATTACTAGCGGGGGCTACAATGAGCAGTTCTTC.

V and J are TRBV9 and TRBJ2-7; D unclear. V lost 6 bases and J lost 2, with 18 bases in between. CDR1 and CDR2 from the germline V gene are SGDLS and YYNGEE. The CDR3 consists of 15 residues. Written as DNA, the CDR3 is TGTGCCAGCACCCCTAGTTTGGCAAATACCTACGAGCAGTACTTC. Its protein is CASTPSLANTYEQYF.

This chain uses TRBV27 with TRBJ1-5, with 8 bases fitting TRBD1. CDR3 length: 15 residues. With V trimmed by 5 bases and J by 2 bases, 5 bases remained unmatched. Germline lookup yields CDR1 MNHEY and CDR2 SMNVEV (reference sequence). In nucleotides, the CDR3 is TGTGCCAGCAGTGTAGACAGGGGTGGCAATCAGCCCCAGCATTTT. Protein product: CASSVDRGGNQPQHF.

CDR3 in DNA: TGCAGCGTTGGCCCCGTCGGTGAGGGCACTGAAGCTTTCTTT. It encodes CSVGPVGEGTEAFF. The chain has TRBV29-1 and TRBJ1-1, with no clear D. The germline V gene encodes CDR1 SQVTM and CDR2 ANQGSEA. Trimming took 4 bases from V and 4 from J, leaving 16 bases between them. The CDR3 sequence is 14 residues long.

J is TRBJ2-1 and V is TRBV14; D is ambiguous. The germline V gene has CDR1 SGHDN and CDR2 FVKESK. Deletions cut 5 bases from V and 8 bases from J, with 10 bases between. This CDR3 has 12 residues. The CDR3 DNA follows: TGTGCCAGCAGCGGTTCGACGGATGAGCAGTTCTTC. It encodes CASSGSTDEQFF.

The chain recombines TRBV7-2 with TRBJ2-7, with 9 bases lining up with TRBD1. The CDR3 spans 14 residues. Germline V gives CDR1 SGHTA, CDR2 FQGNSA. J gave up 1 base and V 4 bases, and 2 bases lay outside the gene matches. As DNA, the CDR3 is TGTGCCAGCAGCTCCGGGACAGGGTCCTACGAGCAGTACTTC. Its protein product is CASSSGTGSYEQYF.

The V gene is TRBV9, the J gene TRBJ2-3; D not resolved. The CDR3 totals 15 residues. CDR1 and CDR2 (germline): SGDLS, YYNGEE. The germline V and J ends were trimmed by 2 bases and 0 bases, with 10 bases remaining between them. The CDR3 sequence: CASSVGITSTDTQYF. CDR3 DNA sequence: TGTGCCAGCAGCGTTGGGATCACTAGCACAGATACGCAGTATTTT.

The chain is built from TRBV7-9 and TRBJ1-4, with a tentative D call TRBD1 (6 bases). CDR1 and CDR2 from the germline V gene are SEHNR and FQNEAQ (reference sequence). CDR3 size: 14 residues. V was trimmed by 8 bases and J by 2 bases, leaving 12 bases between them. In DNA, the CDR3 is TGTGCCAGCTCAGCTGGACAGACTAATGAAAAACTGTTTTTT. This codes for CASSAGQTNEKLFF.

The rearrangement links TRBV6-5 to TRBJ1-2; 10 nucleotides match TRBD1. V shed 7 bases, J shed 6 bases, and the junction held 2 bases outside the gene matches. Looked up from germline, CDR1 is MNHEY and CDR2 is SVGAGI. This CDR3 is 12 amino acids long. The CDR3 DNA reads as TGTGCCAGCATTGACAGGGGGCATGGCTACACCTTC. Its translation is CASIDRGHGYTF.

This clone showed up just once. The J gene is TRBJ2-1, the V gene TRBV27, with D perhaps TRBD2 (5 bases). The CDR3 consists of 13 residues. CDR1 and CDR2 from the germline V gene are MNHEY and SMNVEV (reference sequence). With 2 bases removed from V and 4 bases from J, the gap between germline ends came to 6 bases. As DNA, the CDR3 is TGTGCCAGCAGTTTAATAGCGTACAATGAGCAGTTCTTC. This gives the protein CASSLIAYNEQFF.

CDR3 sequence reads: CASRDGLAGVYYEQYF. For the CDR3, the DNA is TGCGCCAGCAGAGATGGACTAGCGGGAGTCTACTACGAGCAGTACTTC. The chain recombines TRBV5-1 with TRBJ2-7; TRBD2 matches at 13 bases. V shed 5 bases, J shed 3 bases, and the junction held 8 bases outside the gene matches. Germline assignment: CDR1 SGHRS and CDR2 YFSETQ. The CDR3 contains 16 residues.

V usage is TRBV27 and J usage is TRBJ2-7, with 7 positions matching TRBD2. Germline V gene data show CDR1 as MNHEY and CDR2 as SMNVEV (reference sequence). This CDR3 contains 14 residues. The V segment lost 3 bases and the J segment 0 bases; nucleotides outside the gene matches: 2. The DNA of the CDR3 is TGTGCCAGCAGTTTGGCGGGAGTCTCCTACGAGCAGTACTTC. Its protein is CASSLAGVSYEQYF.

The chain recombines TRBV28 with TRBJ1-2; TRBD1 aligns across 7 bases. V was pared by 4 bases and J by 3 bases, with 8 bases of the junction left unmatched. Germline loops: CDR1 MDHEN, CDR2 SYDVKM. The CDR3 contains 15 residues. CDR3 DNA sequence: TGTGCCAGCAGTTCATTAAGGGACAGCGACTATGGCTACACCTTC. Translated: CASSSLRDSDYGYTF.

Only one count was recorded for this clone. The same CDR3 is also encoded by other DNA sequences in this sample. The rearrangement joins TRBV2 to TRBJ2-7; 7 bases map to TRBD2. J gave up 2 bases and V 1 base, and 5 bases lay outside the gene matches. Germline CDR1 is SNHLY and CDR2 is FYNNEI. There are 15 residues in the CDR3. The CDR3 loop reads CASSEGTSVTYEQYF. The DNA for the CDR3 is TGTGCCAGCAGTGAAGGGACTAGTGTAACCTACGAGCAGTACTTC.

The CDR3 loop reads CASSLLDVRDEQYF. CDR3 bases: TGTGCCAGCAGTTTGTTAGACGTTCGGGACGAGCAGTACTTC. V and J are TRBV27 and TRBJ2-7; D unclear. There are 14 residues in the CDR3. Trimming removed 3 bases at V and 5 bases at J, with 14 bases between. Germline CDR1 MNHEY, CDR2 SMNVEV (reference sequence).

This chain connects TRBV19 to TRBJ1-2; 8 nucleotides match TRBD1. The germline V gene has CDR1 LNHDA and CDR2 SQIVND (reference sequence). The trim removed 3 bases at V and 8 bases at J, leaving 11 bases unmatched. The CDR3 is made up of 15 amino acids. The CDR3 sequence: CASSIEAGQGTGYTF. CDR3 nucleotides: TGTGCCAGTAGTATCGAAGCCGGACAGGGAACGGGCTACACCTTC.

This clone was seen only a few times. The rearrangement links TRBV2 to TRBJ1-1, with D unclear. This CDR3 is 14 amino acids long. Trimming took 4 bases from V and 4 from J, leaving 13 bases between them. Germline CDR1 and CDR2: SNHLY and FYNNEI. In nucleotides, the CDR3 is TGTGCCAGCAGTGTTTTGTGGGGTAGCACTGAAGCTTTCTTT. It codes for CASSVLWGSTEAFF.

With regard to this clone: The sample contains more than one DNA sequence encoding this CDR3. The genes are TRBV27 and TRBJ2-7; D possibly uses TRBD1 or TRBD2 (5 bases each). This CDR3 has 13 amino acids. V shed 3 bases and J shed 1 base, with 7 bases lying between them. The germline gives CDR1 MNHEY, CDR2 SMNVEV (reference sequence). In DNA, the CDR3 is TGTGCCAGCAGTTTTGGGGGATCCTACGAGCAGTACTTC. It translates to CASSFGGSYEQYF.